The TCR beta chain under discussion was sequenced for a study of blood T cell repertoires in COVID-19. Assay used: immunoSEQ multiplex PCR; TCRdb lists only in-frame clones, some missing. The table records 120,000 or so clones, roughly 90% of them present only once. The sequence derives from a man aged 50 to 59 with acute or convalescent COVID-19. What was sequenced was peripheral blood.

The CDR3 nucleotides are TGTGCCAGCAGTGAAAGCGGCAAGGGCGGACCGAACACTGAAGCTTTCTTT. Translating gives CASSESGKGGPNTEAFF. The V and J genes are TRBV6-1 and TRBJ1-1; D gene ambiguous. The germline gives CDR1 MNHNS, CDR2 SASEGT. V lost 2 bases, J lost 1 base, and 17 bases lay in between. This CDR3 has 17 amino acids.